This passage covers 8 T cell receptor beta chains from one sample sequenced in a study of T cells expressing NK-cell markers. TCRdb reprocessed the 5' RACE reads; each CDR3 protein has one entry and no DNA is given. This repertoire comprises over 250,000 distinct CDR3 sequences; its ten largest clones make up 4% to 4.5%. Sequencing was carried out using blood T cells: a sorted CD56 or NKG2C T cell subset, CD4+ or CD8+ T cells, or bulk PBMC T cells (not recorded which). These receptors originate from a woman aged 18 to 75 in good health.

The gene calls are TRBV7-2 and TRBJ1-5; TCRdb gives TRBD1 as the D gene, but with no DNA this cannot be confirmed. CDR3 length: 17 residues. Germline V gives CDR1 SGHTA, CDR2 FQGNSA. CDR3 sequence: CASSQVIGQGARQPQHF.

This rearrangement joins TRBV12-3 or TRBV12-4 to TRBJ1-4. This CDR3 region has 15 residues. This chain's CDR3 is CASSKHSATNEKLFF.

The V call is TRBV12-3 or TRBV12-4, the J call TRBJ1-5; as DNA is missing, the TRBD1 call by TCRdb cannot be tested. This CDR3 spans 15 amino acids. Here the CDR3 reads CASSYPGQGGQPQHF.

The genes are TRBV20-1 and TRBJ2-1; TCRdb calls TRBD1, which cannot be checked without DNA. This CDR3 has 14 amino acids. CDR1 is DFQATT and CDR2 is SNEGSKA in the germline V gene (reference sequence). This chain's CDR3 is CSANSGTAYNEQFF.

The V and J genes are TRBV15 and TRBJ1-1; no DNA is available, so the TRBD1 call from TCRdb remains unchecked. The CDR3 spans 15 residues. Germline CDR1 reads LNHNV; CDR2 reads YYDKDF (reference sequence). Here the CDR3 reads CATNRGGATNTEAFF.

The V and J genes are TRBV10-3 and TRBJ2-1; the TCRdb D gene call, TRBD2, has no DNA to confirm it. The germline gives CDR1 ENHRY, CDR2 SYGVKD. CDR3 size: 14 residues. The CDR3 here is CAISEGTSGDEQFF.

V gene TRBV7-2 combines with J gene TRBJ2-3. CDR1 and CDR2 (germline): SGHTA, FQGNSA. The CDR3 is 13 residues long. The CDR3 protein is CASSLAFGDTQYF.

This chain connects TRBV5-1 to TRBJ2-1; TCRdb selects TRBD2, and the lack of DNA leaves this call unchecked. Germline-derived CDR1 and CDR2 are SGHRS and YFSETQ. CDR3 length: 16 amino acids. The CDR3 sequence is CASSLRILAGVNEQFF.